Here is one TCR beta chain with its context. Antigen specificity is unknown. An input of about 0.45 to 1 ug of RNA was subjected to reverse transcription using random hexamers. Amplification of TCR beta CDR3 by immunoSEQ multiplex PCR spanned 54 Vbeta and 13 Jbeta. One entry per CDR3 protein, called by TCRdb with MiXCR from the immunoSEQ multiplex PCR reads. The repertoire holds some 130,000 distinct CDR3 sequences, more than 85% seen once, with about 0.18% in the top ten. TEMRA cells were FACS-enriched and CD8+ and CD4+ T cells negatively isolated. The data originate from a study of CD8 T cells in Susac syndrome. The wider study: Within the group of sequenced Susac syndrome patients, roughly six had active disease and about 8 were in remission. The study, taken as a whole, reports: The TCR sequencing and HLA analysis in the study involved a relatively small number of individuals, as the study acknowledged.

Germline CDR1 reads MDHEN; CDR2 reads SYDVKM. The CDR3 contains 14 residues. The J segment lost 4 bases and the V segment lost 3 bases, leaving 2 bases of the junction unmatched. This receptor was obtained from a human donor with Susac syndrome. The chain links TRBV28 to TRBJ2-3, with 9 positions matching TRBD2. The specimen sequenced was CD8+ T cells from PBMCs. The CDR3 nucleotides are TGTGCCAGCAGTTTGGCGGGAGGGTCAGATACGCAGTATTTT. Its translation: CASSLAGGSDTQYF.